The source of this T cell receptor beta chain is a study of blood T cell repertoires in COVID-19. The CDR3 runs 17 residues. The germline CDR1 and CDR2 sequences are LGHNA and YNFKEQ. Germline trimming cut 0 bases from V and 0 bases from J; bases unmatched to any gene: 6. The data were produced by immunoSEQ multiplex PCR, yet TCRdb's version contains in-frame clones alone and is incomplete. The sample records fewer than 400,000 clones, roughly 90% being singletons. Enrolled through a virtual design, the participants were between roughly 18 and 90 years of age and came from roughly 22 US areas. Clinical history as reported by participants underpinned cohort assignment. Recovery among Cohort 3 donors was established by two negative PCRs, clearance, or symptom resolution.

The sequence derives from a man aged 60 to 69 who had recovered from COVID-19. The sequencing input was PBMCs or T cells enriched from blood (not recorded which). The rearrangement uses TRBV4-2 and TRBJ2-7; 9 bases line up with TRBD2. CDR3 region: CASSQETLAGSSYEQYF. CDR3 nucleotide sequence: TGTGCCAGCAGCCAAGAGACGCTAGCGGGAAGCTCCTACGAGCAGTACTTC.